One sample yielded the 27 T cell receptor beta chains listed below, sequenced in a study of cytomegalovirus exposure and HLA in healthy donors. PCR was performed using 60 Vbeta and 13 Jbeta primers. Some clones are missing from TCRdb's copy, which holds only in-frame ones; the method was immunoSEQ multiplex PCR. The sample holds approximately 150,000 clones, 77% seen once. The sample comprised PBMCs. Receptor source: a woman between 35 and 50 years old in good health and CMV-seropositive.

This clone was recorded a few times. The chain carries TRBV19 and TRBJ1-1; a possible D gene is TRBD1 (5 bases). The ends were cut back, 4 bases at V and 5 bases at J, with 17 bases in the middle. The CDR3 is 15 residues long. Germline V gene lookup returns CDR1 LNHDA and CDR2 SQIVND (reference sequence). The CDR3 DNA is TGTGCCAGTAGTAGTGTGGGGGAGGTTTTGACTGAAGCTTTCTTT. Protein product: CASSSVGEVLTEAFF.

The CDR3 loop is CASRASGAPNEQFF. The CDR3 nucleotides read TGCGCCAGCAGGGCCTCTGGTGCTCCCAATGAGCAGTTCTTC. This rearrangement joins TRBV10-2 to TRBJ2-1; D gene uncertain. V lost 6 bases to trimming and J lost 6 bases, with 15 bases between them. Germline lookup yields CDR1 WSHSY and CDR2 SAAADI. The CDR3 runs to 14 residues.

In this sample, this clone turned up a few times. The CDR3: CASSSPRTSGSRSYEQYF. CDR3 nucleotide sequence: TGTGCCAGCAGTAGCCCTAGGACTAGCGGGAGTAGGAGCTACGAGCAGTACTTC. V is TRBV2 and J is TRBJ2-7, with TRBD2 matching over 13 bases. CDR1 is SNHLY, CDR2 FYNNEI, per germline. This CDR3 has 18 amino acids. V lost 5 bases to trimming and J lost 3 bases; unmatched junction nucleotides: 13.

This clone was seen once. The chain recombines TRBV19 with TRBJ1-2, with a tentative D call TRBD1 (6 bases). This CDR3 is 14 amino acids long. Germline CDR1 and CDR2: LNHDA and SQIVND (reference sequence). Trimming removed 7 bases at V and 4 bases at J, with 16 bases between. CDR3 amino acids: CASNSRDKTYGYTF. CDR3 sequence (DNA): TGTGCCAGTAATTCGAGGGACAAGACCTATGGCTACACCTTC.

By share, this clone ranks as medium-sized (0.01 to 0.1%). V usage is TRBV9 and J usage is TRBJ1-3, with 7 bases that match TRBD1. The CDR3 has 15 amino acids. CDR1 is SGDLS and CDR2 is YYNGEE in the germline V gene. V trimming: 4 bases; J trimming: 0 bases; junction bases outside the gene matches: 4. The CDR3 sequence: CASSLGTDSGNTIYF. CDR3 sequence (DNA): TGTGCCAGCAGCCTCGGGACAGACTCTGGAAACACCATATATTTT.

The gene calls are TRBV12-5 and TRBJ1-1, with D maybe TRBD1 (6 bases). V lost 9 bases, J lost 0 bases, and 14 bases lay in between. Germline values: CDR1 LGHNT, CDR2 FRNRAP. This CDR3 has 14 amino acids. The CDR3 bases are TGTGCTAGCCAACAGGGACATCTGAACACTGAAGCTTTCTTT. Amino acid sequence: CASQQGHLNTEAFF.

The chain has TRBV11-2 and TRBJ2-7; no definite D call. This CDR3 is 13 amino acids long. Germline V gives CDR1 SGHAT, CDR2 FQNNGV. V gave up 3 bases and J gave up 6 bases, with 12 bases separating them. Here the CDR3 reads CASSLGRSGEQYF. CDR3 in DNA: TGTGCCAGCAGCTTGGGCAGGTCAGGCGAGCAGTACTTC.

This clone was seen a single time. V gene TRBV5-6 combines with J gene TRBJ1-5, with D possibly being TRBD1 (5 bases). This CDR3 is built from 15 residues. Germline V gives CDR1 SGHDT, CDR2 YYEEEE. V lost 4 bases and J 0 bases, leaving 11 bases between the germline ends. CDR3 sequence: CASSPGQGSNQPQHF. CDR3 DNA sequence: TGTGCCAGCAGCCCCGGTCAGGGTAGCAATCAGCCCCAGCATTTT.

V gene TRBV5-1 combines with J gene TRBJ2-1, with 14 bases lining up with TRBD2. V was pared by 4 bases and J by 9 bases, with 6 bases of the junction left unmatched. Germline V CDR1 and CDR2: SGHRS, YFSETQ. There are 15 residues in the CDR3. The CDR3 here is CASSLGLAGESEQFF. CDR3 DNA sequence: TGCGCCAGCAGCCTGGGACTAGCGGGAGAGTCTGAGCAGTTCTTC.

As for this clone: At one boundary the junction diverges from the germline segment, which might be a read error. The CDR3 DNA reads as TGCGCCAGCAGTGAGTCGGGACAGGGGATGGGAGGCTACACCTTC. Its translation is CASSESGQGMGGYTF. The chain is built from TRBV6-1 and TRBJ1-2; 10 nucleotides agree with TRBD1. The CDR3 has 15 residues. Germline assignment: CDR1 MNHNS and CDR2 SASEGT.

This clone has just a few counts. This rearrangement joins TRBV2 to TRBJ1-1; D gene ambiguous. The V end was cut by 4 bases, the J end by 5 bases, with 5 bases between. Germline CDR1 reads SNHLY; CDR2 reads FYNNEI. This CDR3 spans 11 amino acids. The CDR3 loop is CASSVKTEAFF. The CDR3, as DNA: TGTGCCAGCAGTGTAAAAACTGAAGCTTTCTTT.

The V gene is TRBV5-1, the J gene TRBJ1-1, with D unresolved. CDR3 length: 15 residues. Germline V gene lookup returns CDR1 SGHRS and CDR2 YFSETQ. Trimming pared 4 bases from V and 0 bases from J, leaving 13 bases between. The CDR3 nucleotides are TGCGCCAGCAGCCCACAATCGGGGATGAACACTGAAGCTTTCTTT. Translated: CASSPQSGMNTEAFF.

This rearrangement joins TRBV29-1 to TRBJ2-3, with 9 bases lining up with TRBD1. The CDR3 runs 15 residues. J gave up 0 bases and V 7 bases, and 8 bases lay outside the gene matches. Germline loops: CDR1 SQVTM, CDR2 ANQGSEA. The CDR3 DNA reads TGCAGCGCCGCCCGGGACAGGGCTAGCACAGATACGCAGTATTTT. Translating gives CSAARDRASTDTQYF.

V is TRBV2 and J is TRBJ1-1; D is uncertain. In germline, CDR1 is SNHLY, CDR2 FYNNEI. The CDR3 has 15 residues. V was shortened by 9 bases and J by 1 base, with 18 bases between the two germline ends. For the CDR3, the DNA is TGTGCCAGTGGGGAGGCAACGGCAGAGAACACTGAAGCTTTCTTT. It codes for CASGEATAENTEAFF.

This clone came up once. The rearrangement joins TRBV4-1 to TRBJ1-3; 10 bases align to TRBD1. Germline V gene data show CDR1 as MGHRA and CDR2 as YSYEKL. This CDR3 has 16 amino acids. The J segment lost 1 base and the V segment lost 1 base, leaving 1 base of the junction unmatched. CDR3 in amino acids: CASSQGQGASGNTIYF. CDR3 coding DNA: TGCGCCAGCAGCCAAGGACAGGGGGCGTCTGGAAACACCATATATTTT.

This CDR3 is CAISANRTSGSSYEQYF. The CDR3 DNA sequence: TGTGCCATCAGCGCCAACCGGACTAGCGGGAGTTCCTACGAGCAGTACTTC. The V and J genes are TRBV10-3 and TRBJ2-7; the match to TRBD2 covers 13 bases. Trimming removed 6 bases from V and 1 base from J; junction bases left unmatched: 9. CDR1 ENHRY and CDR2 SYGVKD come from the germline V gene. The CDR3 is made up of 17 amino acids.

This clone was counted once. This chain uses TRBV5-4 with TRBJ2-7, with 8 bases matching TRBD2. Germline lookup yields CDR1 SGHNT and CDR2 YYREEE (reference sequence). CDR3 length: 14 amino acids. V was pared by 1 base and J by 6 bases, with 6 bases of the junction left unmatched. For the CDR3, the DNA is TGTGCCAGCAGCTTGTCCGGGAGGGCTGGCGAGCAGTACTTC. It yields the protein CASSLSGRAGEQYF.

The chain uses TRBV5-1 and TRBJ2-7; 11 bases fit TRBD1. Germline assignment: CDR1 SGHRS and CDR2 YFSETQ. Trimming took 5 bases from V and 5 from J; bases not matched to a gene: 3. This CDR3 contains 13 residues. The CDR3 nucleotides read TGCGCCAGCAGGAAGGGACAGGGGGACGAGCAGTACTTC. It yields the protein CASRKGQGDEQYF. The variable domain in full, with the rest retrieved from reference TRBV5-1 and TRBJ2-7, is KAGVTQTPRYLIKTRGQQVTLSCSPISGHRSVSWYQQTPGQGLQFLFEYFSETQRNKGNFPGRFSGRQFSNSRSEMNVSTLELGDSALYLCASRKGQGDEQYFGPGTRLTVT.

A single count supports this clone. V usage is TRBV5-6 and J usage is TRBJ1-2; D not certain. V lost 0 bases and J lost 2, with 5 bases in between. The V gene's germline CDR1 is SGHDT and CDR2 YYEEEE. CDR3 length: 13 residues. CDR3 sequence: CASSLGQNYGYTF. DNA for the CDR3: TGTGCCAGCAGCTTGGGGCAGAACTATGGCTACACCTTC.

About this clone: A junction end diverges from the germline sequence, so it may reflect a read error. The rearrangement links TRBV7-9 to TRBJ1-1, with no clear D. CDR1 and CDR2 from the germline V gene are SEHNR and FQNEAQ (reference sequence). The CDR3 sequence is 12 residues long. The CDR3 DNA reads as TGTTCCAGCAGCTTAACTAGCATGGAAGCTTTCTTT. Protein sequence: CSSSLTSMEAFF.

This chain's CDR3 is CASSPGWRGDETQYF. CDR3 in DNA: TGTGCCAGTAGCCCCGGGTGGCGGGGAGATGAGACCCAGTACTTC. The chain uses TRBV19 and TRBJ2-5, with D possibly matching TRBD2 (6 bases). The V gene's germline CDR1 is LNHDA and CDR2 SQIVND (reference sequence). CDR3 size: 15 residues. Trimming stripped 6 bases from V and 5 bases from J, with 19 bases between.

The chain uses TRBV4-3 and TRBJ2-5; TRBD2 aligns across 7 bases. V shed 0 bases, J shed 6 bases, and the junction held 4 bases outside the gene matches. Germline V gene data show CDR1 as LGHNA and CDR2 as YSLEER. The CDR3 runs 14 residues. The CDR3 sequence is CASSQEVGGKTQYF. CDR3 DNA sequence: TGCGCCAGCAGCCAAGAAGTGGGGGGGAAGACCCAGTACTTC.

CDR3: CASSLEVGGSLEQYF. The CDR3 DNA is TGCGCCAGCAGCTTGGAGGTGGGGGGGTCTCTCGAGCAGTACTTC. The chain has TRBV5-1 and TRBJ2-7; 7 bases are shared with TRBD2. This CDR3 is 15 amino acids long. From germline, CDR1 is SGHRS and CDR2 YFSETQ. J was trimmed by 6 bases and V by 0 bases; bases with no gene match: 9. The whole variable domain, filled in from reference TRBV5-1 and TRBJ2-7, reads KAGVTQTPRYLIKTRGQQVTLSCSPISGHRSVSWYQQTPGQGLQFLFEYFSETQRNKGNFPGRFSGRQFSNSRSEMNVSTLELGDSALYLCASSLEVGGSLEQYFGPGTRLTVT.

The CDR3 bases are TGTGCCAGCAGCCTTGGACTAGCTCGCGAGCAGTACTTC. Residues: CASSLGLAREQYF. This rearrangement joins TRBV7-9 to TRBJ2-7, with 8 positions matching TRBD2. Germline V CDR1 and CDR2: SEHNR, FQNEAQ (reference sequence). CDR3 length equals 13 residues. V dropped 5 bases and J dropped 6; count of bases not matched to a gene: 6.

This clone came up once. V gene TRBV2 combines with J gene TRBJ1-5, with TRBD1 identical over 7 bases. Germline V gives CDR1 SNHLY, CDR2 FYNNEI. The CDR3 consists of 15 residues. V dropped 6 bases and J dropped 2; count of bases not matched to a gene: 7. The CDR3 bases are TGTGCCAGCAGGCAGGGTCAGGGGGGCAATCAGCCCCAGCATTTT. Protein sequence: CASRQGQGGNQPQHF.

This clone has only a few counts. The chain couples TRBV29-1 to TRBJ1-5, with a tentative D call TRBD1 (6 bases). V lost 4 bases to trimming and J lost 7 bases, with 14 bases between them. The CDR3 length is 13 residues. Germline values: CDR1 SQVTM, CDR2 ANQGSEA. The CDR3 DNA follows: TGCAGCGTTGGGGGGGGCACGGGGCAGCCCCAGCATTTT. The encoded protein is CSVGGGTGQPQHF.

The chain uses TRBV2 and TRBJ1-3, with D uncertain. Per germline, CDR1 SNHLY and CDR2 FYNNEI. The CDR3 covers 15 residues. With 0 bases removed from V and 4 bases from J, the gap between germline ends came to 10 bases. The CDR3 region has the DNA TGTGCCAGCAGTGAAGCGGGCGCCCCCGGAAACACCATATATTTT. As protein: CASSEAGAPGNTIYF. Using reference TRBV2 and TRBJ1-3 for the parts outside the CDR3, the full variable domain is EPEVTQTPSHQVTQMGQEVILRCVPISNHLYFYWYRQILGQKVEFLVSFYNNEISEKSEIFDDQFSVERPDGSNFTLKIRSTKLEDSAMYFCASSEAGAPGNTIYFGEGSWLTVV.